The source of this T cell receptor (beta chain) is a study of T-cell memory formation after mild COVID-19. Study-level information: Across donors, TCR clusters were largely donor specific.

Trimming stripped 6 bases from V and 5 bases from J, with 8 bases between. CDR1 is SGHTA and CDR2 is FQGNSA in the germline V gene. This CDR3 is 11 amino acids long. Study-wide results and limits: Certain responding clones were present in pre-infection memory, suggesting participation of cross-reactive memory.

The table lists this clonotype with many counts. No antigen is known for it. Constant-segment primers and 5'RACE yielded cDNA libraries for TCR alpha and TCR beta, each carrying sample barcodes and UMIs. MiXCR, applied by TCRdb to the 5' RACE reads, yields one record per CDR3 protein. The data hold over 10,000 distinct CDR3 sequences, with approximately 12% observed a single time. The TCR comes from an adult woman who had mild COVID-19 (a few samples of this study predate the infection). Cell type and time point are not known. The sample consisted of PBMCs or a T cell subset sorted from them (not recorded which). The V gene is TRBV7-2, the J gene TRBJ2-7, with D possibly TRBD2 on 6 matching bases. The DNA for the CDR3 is TGTGCCAGCAGTTCGGGGGACGAGCAGTACTTC. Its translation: CASSSGDEQYF.